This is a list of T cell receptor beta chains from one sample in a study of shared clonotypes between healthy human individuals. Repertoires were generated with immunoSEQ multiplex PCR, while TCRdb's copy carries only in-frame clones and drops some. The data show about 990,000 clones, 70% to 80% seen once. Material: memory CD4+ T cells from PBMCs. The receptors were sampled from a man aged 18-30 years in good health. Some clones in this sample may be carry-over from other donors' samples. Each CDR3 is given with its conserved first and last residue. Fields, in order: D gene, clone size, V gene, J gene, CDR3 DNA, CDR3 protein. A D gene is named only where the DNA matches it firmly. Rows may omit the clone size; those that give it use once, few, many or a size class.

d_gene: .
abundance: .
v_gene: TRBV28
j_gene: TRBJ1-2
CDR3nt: TGTGCCAGCAGTTTAATGGCAGGGGACTATGGCTACACCTTC
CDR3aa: CASSLMAGDYGYTF

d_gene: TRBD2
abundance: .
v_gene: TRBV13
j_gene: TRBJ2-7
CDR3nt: TGTGCCAGCAGCTCCTATTCCCACTCCGGGACTACCTACGAGCAGTACTTC
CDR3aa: CASSSYSHSGTTYEQYF

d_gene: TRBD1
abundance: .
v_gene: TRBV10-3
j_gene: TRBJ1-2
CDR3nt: TGTGCCATCAGGTTCACCGGACAGGCCGGGACGGACTATGGCTACACCTTC
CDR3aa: CAIRFTGQAGTDYGYTF

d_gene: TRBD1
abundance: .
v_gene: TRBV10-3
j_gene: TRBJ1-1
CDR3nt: TGTGCCATCAGTGAGGGACAGGGGTCCCGGGGTACTGAAGCTTTCTTT
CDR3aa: CAISEGQGSRGTEAFF

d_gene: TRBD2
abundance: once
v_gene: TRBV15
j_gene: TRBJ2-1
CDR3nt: TGTGCCACCAGCAGAGGTCTAGCGGGAGTAAGCGTTGGCTACAATGAGCAGTTCTTC
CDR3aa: CATSRGLAGVSVGYNEQFF

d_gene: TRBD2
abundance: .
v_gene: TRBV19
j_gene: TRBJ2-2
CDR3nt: TGTGCCAGTAGCTGGCGGACTAGAACGAACACCGGGGAGCTGTTTTTT
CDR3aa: CASSWRTRTNTGELFF

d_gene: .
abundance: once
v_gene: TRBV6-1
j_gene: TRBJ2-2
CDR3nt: TGTGCCAGCAATAAGGGTGCCGGGGAGCTGTTTTTT
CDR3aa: CASNKGAGELFF

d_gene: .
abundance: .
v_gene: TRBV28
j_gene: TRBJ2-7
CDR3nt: TGTGCCAGCAGTTTAGGGCAGGGCGAGCAGTACTTC
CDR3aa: CASSLGQGEQYF

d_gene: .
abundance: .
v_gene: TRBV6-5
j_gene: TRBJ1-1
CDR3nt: TGTGCCAGCAGTTACTCGAATCACCCTGGAAGGACTGAAGCTTTCTTT
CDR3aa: CASSYSNHPGRTEAFF

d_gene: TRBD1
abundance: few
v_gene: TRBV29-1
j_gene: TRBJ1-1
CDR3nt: TGCAGCGTCGGAATAACGGGACAGCCGAACACTGAAGCTTTCTTT
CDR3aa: CSVGITGQPNTEAFF

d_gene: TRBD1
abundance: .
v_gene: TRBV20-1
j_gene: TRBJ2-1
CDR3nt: TGCAGTGCTAGGGGACAGCCTAAACAGTTCTTC
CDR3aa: CSARGQPKQFF

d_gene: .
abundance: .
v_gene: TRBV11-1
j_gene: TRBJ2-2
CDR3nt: TGTGCCAGCAGCTTCGCCGGGGGCACCGGGGAGCTGTTTTTT
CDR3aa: CASSFAGGTGELFF

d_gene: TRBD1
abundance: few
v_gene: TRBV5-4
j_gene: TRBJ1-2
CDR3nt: TGTGCCAGCAGCCGGACCGGGACAGGGGGCGCCGGCTACACCTTC
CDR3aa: CASSRTGTGGAGYTF

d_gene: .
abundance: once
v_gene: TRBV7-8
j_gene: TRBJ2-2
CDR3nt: TGTGCCAGCAGCCCCCGTTCTGCGACTGCTACCGGGGAGCTGTTTTTT
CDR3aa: CASSPRSATATGELFF

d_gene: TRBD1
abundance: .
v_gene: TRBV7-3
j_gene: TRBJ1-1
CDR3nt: TGTGCCAGCAGCATGGGACAGCGCGGCGCTGAAGCTTTCTTT
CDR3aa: CASSMGQRGAEAFF

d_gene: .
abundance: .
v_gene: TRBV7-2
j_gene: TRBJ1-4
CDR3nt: TGTGCCAGCAGCCCGGGCGTTAATGAAAAACTGTTTTTT
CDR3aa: CASSPGVNEKLFF

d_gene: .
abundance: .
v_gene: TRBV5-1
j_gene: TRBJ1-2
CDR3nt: TGCGCCAGCAGCTTGGGTGCCTATGGCTACACCTTC
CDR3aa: CASSLGAYGYTF

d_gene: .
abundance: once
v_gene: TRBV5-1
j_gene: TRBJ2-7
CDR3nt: TGCGCCAGCAGCGGAACAGGTTACGAGCAGTACTTC
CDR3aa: CASSGTGYEQYF

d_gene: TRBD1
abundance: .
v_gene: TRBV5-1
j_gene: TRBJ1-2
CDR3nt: TGCGCCAGCAGCAAACAGGGACAGGGGGACGGGTTAGGAAATGGCTACACCTTC
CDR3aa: CASSKQGQGDGLGNGYTF

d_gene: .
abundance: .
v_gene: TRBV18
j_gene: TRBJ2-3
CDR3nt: TGTGCCAGCTCACCTGATTCAGATACGCAGTATTTT
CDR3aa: CASSPDSDTQYF

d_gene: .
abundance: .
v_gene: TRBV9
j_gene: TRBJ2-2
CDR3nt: TGTGCCAGCAGCGTAGCGGGATGGGCGGGCACCGGGGAGCTGTTTTTT
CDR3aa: CASSVAGWAGTGELFF

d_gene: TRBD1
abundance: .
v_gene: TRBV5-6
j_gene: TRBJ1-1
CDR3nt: TGTGCCAGCAGCTTGCTCTCCAGGGGGGACACTGAAGCTTTCTTT
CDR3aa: CASSLLSRGDTEAFF

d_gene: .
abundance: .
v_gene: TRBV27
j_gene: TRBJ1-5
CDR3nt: TGTGCCAGCAGCCTTACAGGGACTTATAGCAATCAGCCCCAGCATTTT
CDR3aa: CASSLTGTYSNQPQHF

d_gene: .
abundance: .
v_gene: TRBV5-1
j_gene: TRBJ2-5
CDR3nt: TGCGCCAGCAGCCATGATCCTCGACAGACCCAAGAGACCCAGTACTTC
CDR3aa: CASSHDPRQTQETQYF

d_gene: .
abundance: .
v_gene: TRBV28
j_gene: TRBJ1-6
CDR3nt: TGTGCCAGCAGTTTCGCTCCCAATTCACCCCTCCACTTT
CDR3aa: CASSFAPNSPLHF

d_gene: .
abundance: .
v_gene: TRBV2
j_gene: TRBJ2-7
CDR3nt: TGTGCCAGCAGTGAAGGACTAAAGGAGCAGTACTTC
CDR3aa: CASSEGLKEQYF

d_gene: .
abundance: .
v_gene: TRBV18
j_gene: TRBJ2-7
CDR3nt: TGTGCCAGCTCTGCCGAAACCTACGAGCAGTACTTC
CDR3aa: CASSAETYEQYF

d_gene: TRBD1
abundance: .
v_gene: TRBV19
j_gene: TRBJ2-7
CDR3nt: TGTGCCAGCGGCAGGGGGAGCCCCTACGAGCAGTACTTC
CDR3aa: CASGRGSPYEQYF

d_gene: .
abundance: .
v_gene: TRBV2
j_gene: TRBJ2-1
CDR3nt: TGTGCCAGCAGTGTAGAACAGGGAGAGCAGTTCTTC
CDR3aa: CASSVEQGEQFF

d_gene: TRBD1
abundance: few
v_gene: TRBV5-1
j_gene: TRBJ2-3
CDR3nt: TGCGCCAGCAGCTTGGAGGCAGGGGGTACAGATACGCAGTATTTT
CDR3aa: CASSLEAGGTDTQYF

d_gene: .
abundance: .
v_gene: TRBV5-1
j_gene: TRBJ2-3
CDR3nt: TGCGCCAGCAGCTTGGCCTTGGGCCTTGGGGGGGATACGCAGTATTTT
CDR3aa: CASSLALGLGGDTQYF

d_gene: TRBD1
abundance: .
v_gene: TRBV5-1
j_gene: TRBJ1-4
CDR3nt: TGCGCCAGCAGAAGGGACAGCAATGAAAAACTGTTTTTT
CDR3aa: CASRRDSNEKLFF

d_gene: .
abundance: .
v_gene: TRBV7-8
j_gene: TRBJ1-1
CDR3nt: TGTGCCAGCAGTCCCACCTTTGGTGAAGCTTTCTTT
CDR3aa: CASSPTFGEAFF

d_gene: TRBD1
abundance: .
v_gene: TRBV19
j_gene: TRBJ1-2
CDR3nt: TGTGCCAGTAGTATGGGCCCCGGGACAGGCTATGGCTACACCTTC
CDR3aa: CASSMGPGTGYGYTF

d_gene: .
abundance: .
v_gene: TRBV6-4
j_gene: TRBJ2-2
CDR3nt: TGTGCCAGCAAGGCCCGGGAAACCGGGGAGCTGTTTTTT
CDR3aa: CASKARETGELFF

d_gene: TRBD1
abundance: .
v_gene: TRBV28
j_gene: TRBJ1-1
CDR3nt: TGTGCCAGCATCGTACTACCGGGACAGGGTGTCACTGAAGCTTTCTTT
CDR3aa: CASIVLPGQGVTEAFF

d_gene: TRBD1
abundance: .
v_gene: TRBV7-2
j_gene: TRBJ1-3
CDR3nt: TGTGCCAGCAGCTCCCGACAGGGGACAACTGGAAACACCATATATTTT
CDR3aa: CASSSRQGTTGNTIYF

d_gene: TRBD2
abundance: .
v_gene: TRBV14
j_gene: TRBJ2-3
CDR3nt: TGTGCCAGCAGCCCCGGACTAGCAGATACGCAGTATTTT
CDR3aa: CASSPGLADTQYF

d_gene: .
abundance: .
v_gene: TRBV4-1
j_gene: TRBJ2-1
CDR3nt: TGCGCCAGCAGCCCAAGCGGTAGCTCCTACAATGAGCAGTTCTTC
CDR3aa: CASSPSGSSYNEQFF

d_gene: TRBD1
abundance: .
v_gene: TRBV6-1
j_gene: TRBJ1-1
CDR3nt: TGTGCCAGCAGTGAACAGGGGGCAGACACTGAAGCTTTCTTT
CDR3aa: CASSEQGADTEAFF

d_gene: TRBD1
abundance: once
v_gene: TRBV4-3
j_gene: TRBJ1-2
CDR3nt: TGCGCCAGCAGCCAAGATAGGGACAGGGTGGGCTACACCTTC
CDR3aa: CASSQDRDRVGYTF

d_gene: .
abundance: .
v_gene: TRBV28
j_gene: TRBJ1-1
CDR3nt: TGTGCCAGCAGTTTGTTCACTCAGAACACTGAAGCTTTCTTT
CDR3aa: CASSLFTQNTEAFF

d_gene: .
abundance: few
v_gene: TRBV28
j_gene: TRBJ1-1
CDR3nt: TGTGCCAGCAGTCAAATGTGGGGGGGGGATCCAGAAGGCACTGAAGCTTTCTTT
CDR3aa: CASSQMWGGDPEGTEAFF

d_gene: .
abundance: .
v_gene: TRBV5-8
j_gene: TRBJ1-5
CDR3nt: TGTGCCAGCAGCTTGTGGGACTCCTCTGGGCATTTT
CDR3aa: CASSLWDSSGHF

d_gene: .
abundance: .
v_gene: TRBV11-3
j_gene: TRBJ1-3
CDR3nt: TGTGCCAGCAGCTCGAACTTGGACACCATATATTTT
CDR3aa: CASSSNLDTIYF

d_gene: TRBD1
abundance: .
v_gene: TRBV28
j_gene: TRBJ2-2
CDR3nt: TGTGCCAGCAGCCGGTACGGACAGGGTACCGGGGAGCTGTTTTTT
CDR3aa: CASSRYGQGTGELFF

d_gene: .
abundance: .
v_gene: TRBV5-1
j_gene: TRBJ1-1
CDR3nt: TGCGCCAGCAGCTTGCCAGGGGAGGGCACTGAAGCTTTCTTT
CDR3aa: CASSLPGEGTEAFF